This T cell receptor beta chain was sequenced in a study of T cell responses to AZD1222 COVID-19 vaccine. The V gene end was trimmed by 1 base and the J gene end by 2 bases; junction bases not matched to a gene: 5. Germline CDR1 is SGHNT and CDR2 is YENEEA. The CDR3 loop spans 16 amino acids. Repertoires were generated with immunoSEQ multiplex PCR, while TCRdb's copy carries only in-frame clones and drops some. Of roughly 100,000 clones in the sample, roughly 87% were seen once. The chain is built from TRBV11-3 and TRBJ2-5, with 9 bases aligning to TRBD2. This sequence was found in an adult who received the AZD1222 COVID-19 vaccine. This specimen consisted of peripheral blood, obtained 28 days after the second AZD1222 dose. The CDR3 sequence: CASSLGVTSGQETQYF. DNA of the CDR3: TGTGCCAGCAGCTTAGGGGTGACTAGCGGACAAGAGACCCAGTACTTC.